Each of the 6 T cell receptor beta chains below was sequenced from the same sample in a study of T-cell reconstitution after alpha-beta-depleted transplantation in children. Unique molecular identifiers were incorporated during preparation of the TCRbeta library. TCRdb re-analysed the PCR reads in MiXCR, keeping a single row per CDR3 protein. The profile shows about 110,000 distinct CDR3 sequences, almost 6.5% of them singletons. This specimen was PBMCs, mostly from graft donor cells, taken 360 days after TCRalphabeta/CD19-depleted stem cell transplant. The receptors here all came from a male patient between 2 and 15 years old who had a stem cell transplant for acute lymphoblastic leukemia, so the T cells may come from the graft donor.

Regarding this clonotype: A clone one base away is much larger, so this may be a read error. The rearrangement links TRBV12-3 or TRBV12-4 to TRBJ2-7, with a possible D match to TRBD2 (6 bases). The CDR3 is made up of 11 amino acids. Trimming removed 8 bases from V and 5 bases from J, with 10 bases in between. In DNA form, the CDR3 reads TGTGCCAGCTCAAGCGGGCACGAGCAGTACTTC. It codes for CASSSGHEQYF.

There are a few counts of this clonotype. The rearrangement joins TRBV20-1 to TRBJ1-6; 7 bases map to TRBD1. The CDR3 loop spans 16 amino acids. Trimming removed 5 bases from V and 0 bases from J; junction bases left unmatched: 7. Looked up from germline, CDR1 is DFQATT and CDR2 is SNEGSKA (reference sequence). The CDR3 bases are TGCAGTGCTGAACCGACAGGGAGCTCCTATAATTCACCCCTCCACTTT. Its protein product is CSAEPTGSSYNSPLHF.

This clonotype was found many times. This chain joins TRBV9 and TRBJ2-2; D is tentatively TRBD1 or TRBD2 (5 bases each). This CDR3 is built from 16 residues. The germline V and J ends were trimmed by 1 base and 6 bases, with 16 bases remaining between them. CDR1 is SGDLS and CDR2 is YYNGEE in the germline V gene. The DNA for the CDR3 is TGTGCCAGCAGCGTAACCAAGTTGGGGGTCGCCGGGGAGCTGTTTTTT. Its translation is CASSVTKLGVAGELFF.

A single count supports this clonotype. Given a much more abundant clone one base away, this may be a read error. This chain joins TRBV12-3 or TRBV12-4 and TRBJ2-5, with 12 bases lining up with TRBD2. This CDR3 comprises 18 residues. CDR3 nucleotides: TGTGCCAGCTGTTTGTGGAACCCGCTAGCGGGAGGGTTAAAGACCCAGTACTTC. Translated: CASCLWNPLAGGLKTQYF.

There are a few counts of this clonotype. The V and J genes are TRBV9 and TRBJ2-7, with TRBD1 identical over 8 bases. The V segment lost 4 bases and the J segment 5 bases; nucleotides outside the gene matches: 8. This CDR3 is built from 14 residues. CDR1 and CDR2 from the germline V gene are SGDLS and YYNGEE. For the CDR3, the DNA is TGTGCCAGCAGCTTAGGACAGGGTGGCGACGAGCAGTACTTC. Protein product: CASSLGQGGDEQYF.

There are a few counts of this clonotype. The chain is built from TRBV21-1 and TRBJ1-1. TRBV21-1 is shown as a pseudogene. CDR3 length equals 13 residues. The CDR3 reads CATLLRGNTEAFF. CDR3 DNA sequence: TGTGCCACGCTGCTAAGGGGGAATACTGAAGCTTTCTTT.